One sample yielded the 6 T cell receptor beta chains listed below, sequenced in a study of T cell clonality in common variable immunodeficiency (dated by TCRdb to 2015 to 2017). Results the study describes overall, beyond this receptor: Reportedly, TCRbeta sequences from CVID had fewer deletions and N-nucleotide insertions, and highly modified clones with 13 or more V deletions were absent from CVID.

Receptor amplification or capture employed the immunoSEQ multiplex PCR assay. Here the immuneACCESS table is served through TCRdb, limited to in-frame sequences with V and J called. Missing clones are a known gap in these copies; in checked studies unresolved V genes cover under half, and the rest lacks a known reason. The data for this sample show about 20,000 clones, each detected more than once. Of the sample, approximately 2.6% falls within the top ten clones. Their antigens remain unidentified. The sample comprised peripheral blood mononuclear cells. All receptors derive from a human donor with common variable immunodeficiency.

This clone was seen only a few times. The CDR3 spells CASSADREGEKLFF. Incomplete CDR3 DNA: TGTGCCAGCTCAGCGGACAGGGAAGGTGAAAAA. The chain uses TRBV18 and TRBJ1-4; 8 bases fit TRBD1. The read terminates 3 residues before the CDR3 end, so the remaining end is supplied by the germline J gene. The germline CDR1 and CDR2 sequences are KGHSH and LQKENI. V lost 5 bases, J lost 7 bases, and 6 bases stayed unmatched. The CDR3 extends over 14 amino acids.

This clone turned up a few times. The CDR3 goes on 3 residues after the read ends, and that part is filled in from the germline J gene. The genes are TRBV18 and TRBJ1-3; 9 nucleotides align to TRBD1. This CDR3 is 17 amino acids long. J lost 4 bases, V lost 2 bases, and 9 bases had no gene match. Germline CDR1 and CDR2: KGHSH and LQKENI. Incomplete CDR3 DNA: TGTGCCAGCTCACCAGGAGGAGGACAGGGGCGCGGAAACACC. Residues: CASSPGGGQGRGNT. The full CDR3 reads CASSPGGGQGRGNTIYF.

This clone was detected only a few times. The read comes to an end 3 residues before the CDR3 does, leaving the germline J gene to fill in the end. The chain has TRBV18 and TRBJ2-1; 14 bases line up with TRBD2. The CDR3 spans 16 residues. V lost 4 bases to trimming and J lost 9 bases; unmatched junction nucleotides: 8. Germline V lookup: CDR1 KGHSH, CDR2 LQKENI. CDR3 DNA (partial): TGTGCCAGCTCACTCGGACTAGCGGGAGGACGAATTGAG. The encoded protein is CASSLGLAGGRIE. The full CDR3 reads CASSLGLAGGRIEQFF.

This clone was seen a few times. The DNA ends 3 residues before the CDR3 does, and the rest of the CDR3 is filled in from the germline J gene. The chain links TRBV7-9 to TRBJ1-5, with D maybe TRBD1 (6 bases). With 3 bases removed from V and 7 bases from J, the gap between germline ends came to 10 bases. The CDR3 covers 13 residues. Looked up from germline, CDR1 is SEHNR and CDR2 is FQNEAQ (reference sequence). CDR3 sequence reads: CASSFSGGQPQHF. CDR3 DNA, as far as it was read: TGTGCCAGCAGCTTTTCTGGGGGCCAGCCC. Variable domain in full (rest from reference TRBV7-9 and TRBJ1-5): DTGVSQNPRHKITKRGQNVTFRCDPISEHNRLYWYRQTLGQGPEFLTYFQNEAQLEKSRLLSDRFSAERPKGSFSTLEIQRTEQGDSAMYLCASSFSGGQPQHFGDGTRLSIL.

In its sample, this clone was seen a few times. Read data end 3 residues before the CDR3 end; the end is taken from the germline J gene. The genes are TRBV7-2 and TRBJ2-3, with D uncertain. Trimming took 2 bases from V and 2 from J, leaving 5 bases between them. Germline V CDR1 and CDR2: SGHTA, FQGNSA. The CDR3 sequence is 13 residues long. The CDR3 here is CASSLLNTDTQYF. The covered CDR3 bases are TGTGCCAGCAGCTTACTTAACACAGATACG.

With respect to this clone: The read terminates 3 residues ahead of where the CDR3 ends, so the germline J gene completes it. This sequence joins TRBV18 and TRBJ1-6; tentatively, D is TRBD1 (5 bases). V dropped 1 base and J dropped 7 bases, with 14 bases sitting between them. This CDR3 comprises 16 residues. The germline V gene has CDR1 KGHSH and CDR2 LQKENI. The CDR3 reads CASSPRGNQGNSPLHF. The part of the CDR3 DNA that was read is TGTGCCAGCTCACCACGGGGCAACCAGGGAAATTCACCC.